The T cell receptor beta chain under discussion was sequenced for a study of blood T cell repertoires in COVID-19. Repertoires were generated with immunoSEQ multiplex PCR, while TCRdb's copy carries only in-frame clones and drops some. Among 200,000 to 300,000 clones listed, approximately 83% were seen once. The age range of participants was about 18 to 89 years, with residence in some 25 US areas. Self-reported history from a screening survey and questionnaire set each donor's cohort. The TCR comes from a woman between 40 and 55 years old with acute COVID-19. What was sequenced was PBMCs or T cells enriched from blood (not recorded which).

CDR3 region: CASSLGRLAGTNEKLFF. CDR3 coding DNA: TGTGCCAGCAGTTTAGGTCGGCTGGCGGGAACTAATGAAAAACTGTTTTTT. The chain combines TRBV28 with TRBJ1-4; D is unresolved. V lost 2 bases and J 1 base, leaving 14 bases between the germline ends. The CDR3 is 17 residues long. Germline-derived CDR1 and CDR2 are MDHEN and SYDVKM.